This T cell receptor beta chain came from a study of blood T cell repertoires in COVID-19. Study-level information: COVID-19 samples collected from the United States, Italy and Spain covered acute and convalescent phases. The analysed material was cDNA or gDNA that came from T cells, B-cell-depleted T cells, or PBMCs.

V was clipped by 3 bases and J by 5 bases, with 22 bases between them. Germline V gene sequence: CDR1 SGHTA, CDR2 FQGNSA. The CDR3 is 17 residues long. As processed by the authors: Estimated nucleated cell counts came from reference gene primer amplification. This table comes from immunoSEQ multiplex PCR, and its TCRdb copy is limited to in-frame clones, with some not included. V and J calls and clone size come straight from that table; D and trimming were deduced from the DNA. The sample yields tens of thousands of clones, about 75% seen once. This chain joins TRBV7-2 and TRBJ2-5, with D tentatively TRBD2 (6 bases). The sample taken for sequencing was peripheral blood. This TCR derives from a human donor in a cohort sampled during active COVID-19. Here the CDR3 reads CASSLPGRSGSWETQYF. Written as DNA, the CDR3 is TGTGCCAGCAGCTTGCCGGGCCGAAGCGGGTCTTGGGAGACCCAGTACTTC.